This entry is about one T cell receptor (beta chain). The antigen is undetermined. The data derive from a study of blood T cells in healthy people across ages. In the study overall: Template switching picked up about one barcoded beta molecule for each two T cells.

A second roughly 6 to 12 cycle PCR used barcoded and J-beta primers. Every single cDNA molecule received a tag from a template-switch adaptor with 12 random nucleotides. The study obtained at least 2.5 million CDR3-containing paired-end reads from every sample. TCRdb independently ran MiXCR on the 5' RACE reads; one entry per CDR3 protein. The table has approximately 810,000 distinct CDR3 sequences, around 36% seen once. Study-wide results and caveats: The CMV status of each donor remained undetermined, and this could have confounded shifts in expanded clonotypes.

The germline gives CDR1 SNHLY, CDR2 FYNNEI. Between the trimmed V and J ends, which lost 2 bases and 6 bases, there was a span of 9 bases. The CDR3 covers 13 residues. Sequencing was done on a sample of blood. The source is a man younger than 35 in good health. J is TRBJ2-3 and V is TRBV2; tentatively, D is TRBD1 (5 bases). The CDR3 protein is CASSERGWDTQYF. The CDR3 bases are TGTGCCAGCAGTGAAAGGGGCTGGGATACGCAGTATTTT.